What follows describes a single T cell receptor beta chain. The data were obtained in a study of blood T cell repertoires in COVID-19. Study background: Acute and convalescent COVID-19 specimens originated in the United States, Italy and Spain.

Sequencing was performed with immunoSEQ multiplex PCR; in TCRdb, only in-frame clones are kept and a portion is missing. The top ten clones hold approximately 0.92% of a sample with about 430,000 clones, approximately 90% of them seen once. This CDR3 has 14 residues. Germline V gene data show CDR1 as SGHDN and CDR2 as FVKESK. The V end was cut by 4 bases, the J end by 7 bases, with 16 bases between. The TCR was taken from a man between 18 and 35 years old with COVID-19, enrolled during active disease. The sample consisted of peripheral blood. The rearrangement links TRBV14 to TRBJ2-5; no reliable D call. This chain's CDR3 is CASSLQTGWRTQYF. The CDR3 bases are TGTGCCAGCAGCCTGCAGACCGGTTGGAGGACCCAGTACTTC.